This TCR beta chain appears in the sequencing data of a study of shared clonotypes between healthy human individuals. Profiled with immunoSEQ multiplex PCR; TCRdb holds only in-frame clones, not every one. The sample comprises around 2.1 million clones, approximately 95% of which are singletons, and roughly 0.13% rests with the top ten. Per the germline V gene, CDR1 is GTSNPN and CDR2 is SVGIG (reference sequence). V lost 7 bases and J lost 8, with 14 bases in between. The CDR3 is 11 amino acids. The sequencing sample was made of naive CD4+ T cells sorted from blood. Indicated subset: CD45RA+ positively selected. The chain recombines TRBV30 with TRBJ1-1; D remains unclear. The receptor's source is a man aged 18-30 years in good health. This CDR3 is CAFAPDGEAFF. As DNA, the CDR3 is TGTGCCTTCGCTCCGGACGGGGAAGCTTTCTTT.